The text below deals with one T cell receptor (beta chain). Its antigen remains unknown. Germline V gene sequence: CDR1 SGHNT, CDR2 YENEEA. The CDR3 is 15 amino acids. The V gene lost 0 bases and the J gene lost 2 bases, with 9 bases spanning the gap. The protocol was immunoSEQ multiplex PCR, while the TCRdb copy is restricted to in-frame clones and leaves out a portion. The sample contains 80,000 to 95,000 clones, roughly 91% of which appear only once. This sample was taken from a study of T cell responses to AZD1222 COVID-19 vaccine. General observations from the study: Of spike-specific TCRs, nearly half reportedly target regions left unmutated in variants. Most donors were white British, females outnumbered males, and clonal diversity was possibly underestimated. The CD4 TCRs associated with vaccination extended across spike and predominated at 160-218 and 743-854. Spike-specific TCR repertoires showed rising breadth and depth after two AZD1222 doses.

The chain has TRBV11-3 and TRBJ2-3; D is perhaps TRBD2 (5 bases). This specimen consisted of peripheral blood, obtained on day 0 of MenACWY control vaccination. The source of this sequence is an adult in good health. The CDR3 nucleotides read TGTGCCAGCAGCTTAGACCCGCGGGCCACAGATACGCAGTATTTT. Its translation: CASSLDPRATDTQYF.